This T cell receptor (beta chain) is drawn from a study of T cells in tumors after PD-1 blockade. Study information: Excluded were patients with checkpoint blockade, immunosuppressants, or radiotherapy or other anti-cancer therapy within 4 weeks. Patients received pembrolizumab 200 mg every 3 weeks or cemiplimab 350 mg every 2 weeks. Blood samples averaged about 110,000 templates (range roughly 24,000-290,000) and fewer than 45,000 unique clonotypes. Study outcomes and limitations: Peripheral recruitment is suggested, as some novel exhausted tumor clones were in pre-treatment blood.

V shed 6 bases and J 2 bases; nucleotides not matched to a gene: 9. The CDR3 is 17 residues long. Germline V gene sequence: CDR1 MNHEY, CDR2 SVGEGT. A note on this clone: Its antigen is not identified.

Profiling relied on immunoSEQ multiplex PCR, and the TCRdb table lists in-frame clones only, not all of them. Among some 66,000 clones listed, roughly 70% were seen once. This sample comprised PBMCs, obtained after anti-PD-1 treatment. This clonotype was sampled from a human donor with basal cell carcinoma. V usage is TRBV6-2 or TRBV6-3 and J usage is TRBJ1-6; 8 bases fit TRBD1. The CDR3 spells CASSPRGQGTYNSPLHF. The CDR3 DNA follows: TGTGCCAGCAGCCCACGTGGACAGGGCACCTATAATTCACCCCTCCACTTT.